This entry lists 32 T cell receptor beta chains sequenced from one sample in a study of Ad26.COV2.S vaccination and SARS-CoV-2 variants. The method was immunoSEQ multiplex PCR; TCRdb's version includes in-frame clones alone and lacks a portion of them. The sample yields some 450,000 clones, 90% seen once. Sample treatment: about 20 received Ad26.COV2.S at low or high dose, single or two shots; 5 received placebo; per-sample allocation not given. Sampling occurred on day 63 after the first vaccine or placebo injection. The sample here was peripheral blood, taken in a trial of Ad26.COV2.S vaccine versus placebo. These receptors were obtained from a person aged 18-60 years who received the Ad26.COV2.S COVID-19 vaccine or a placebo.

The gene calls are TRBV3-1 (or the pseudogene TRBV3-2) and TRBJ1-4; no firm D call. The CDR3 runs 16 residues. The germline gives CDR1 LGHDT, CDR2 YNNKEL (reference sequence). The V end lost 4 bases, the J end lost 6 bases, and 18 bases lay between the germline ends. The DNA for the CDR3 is TGTGCCAGCAGCCCACCCTACGGCTGGGAGGATGAAAAACTGTTTTTT. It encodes CASSPPYGWEDEKLFF.

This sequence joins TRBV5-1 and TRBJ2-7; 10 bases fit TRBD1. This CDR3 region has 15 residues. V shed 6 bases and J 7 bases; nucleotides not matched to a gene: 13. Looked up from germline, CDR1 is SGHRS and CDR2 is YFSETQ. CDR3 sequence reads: CASTMDRGALREQYF. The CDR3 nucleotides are TGCGCCAGCACCATGGACAGGGGGGCTTTGAGGGAGCAGTACTTC.

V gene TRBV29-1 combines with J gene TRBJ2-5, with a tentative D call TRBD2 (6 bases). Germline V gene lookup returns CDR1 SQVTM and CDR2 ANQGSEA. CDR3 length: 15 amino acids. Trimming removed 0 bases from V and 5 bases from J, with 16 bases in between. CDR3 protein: CSVEDRSAREETQYF. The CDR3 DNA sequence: TGCAGCGTTGAAGATCGTTCCGCCCGGGAGGAGACCCAGTACTTC.

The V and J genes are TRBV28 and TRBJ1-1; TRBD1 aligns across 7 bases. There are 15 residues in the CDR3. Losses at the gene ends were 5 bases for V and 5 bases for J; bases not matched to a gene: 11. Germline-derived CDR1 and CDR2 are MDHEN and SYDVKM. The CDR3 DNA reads TGTGCCAGCAGTCCCCTTACAGGGGTCTATACTGAAGCTTTCTTT. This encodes CASSPLTGVYTEAFF. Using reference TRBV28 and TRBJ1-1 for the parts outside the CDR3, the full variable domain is DVKVTQSSRYLVKRTGEKVFLECVQDMDHENMFWYRQDPGLGLRLIYFSYDVKMKEKGDIPEGYSVSREKKERFSLILESASTNQTSMYLCASSPLTGVYTEAFFGQGTRLTVV.

The CDR3 region has the DNA TGTGCCACCAGCAGCCGAACGACTAGTACTTTAGAGACCCAGTACTTC. Its translation is CATSSRTTSTLETQYF. This chain connects TRBV15 to TRBJ2-5, with a tentative D call TRBD2 (6 bases). Trimming removed 3 bases from V and 4 bases from J, with 18 bases in between. Looked up from germline, CDR1 is LNHNV and CDR2 is YYDKDF (reference sequence). The length of the CDR3 is 16 residues.

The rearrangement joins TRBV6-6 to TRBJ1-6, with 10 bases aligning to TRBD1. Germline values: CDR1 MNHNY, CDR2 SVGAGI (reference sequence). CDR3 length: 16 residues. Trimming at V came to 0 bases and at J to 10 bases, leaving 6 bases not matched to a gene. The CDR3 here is CASSYSGGQGGSPLHF. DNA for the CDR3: TGTGCCAGCAGTTACTCGGGAGGACAGGGGGGATCACCCCTCCACTTT.

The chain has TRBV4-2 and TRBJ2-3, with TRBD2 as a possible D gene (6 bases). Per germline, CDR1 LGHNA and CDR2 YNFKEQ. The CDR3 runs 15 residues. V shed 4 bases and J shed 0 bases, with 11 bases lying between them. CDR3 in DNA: TGTGCCAGCAGCCCCGGGGGACCTAGCACAGATACGCAGTATTTT. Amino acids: CASSPGGPSTDTQYF.

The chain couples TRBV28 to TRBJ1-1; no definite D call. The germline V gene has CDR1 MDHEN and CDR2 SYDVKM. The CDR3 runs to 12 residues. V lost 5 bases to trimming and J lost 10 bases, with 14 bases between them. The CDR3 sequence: CASSLRVRGAFF. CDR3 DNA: TGTGCCAGCAGTCTAAGGGTCCGAGGAGCTTTCTTT.

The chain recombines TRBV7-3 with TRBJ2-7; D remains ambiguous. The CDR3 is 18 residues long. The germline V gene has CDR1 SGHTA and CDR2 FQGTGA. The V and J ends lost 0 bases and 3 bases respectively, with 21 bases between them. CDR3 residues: CASSLTTLGQRLDYEQYF. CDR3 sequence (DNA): TGTGCCAGCAGCTTAACGACCCTCGGGCAGAGGTTAGACTACGAGCAGTACTTC.

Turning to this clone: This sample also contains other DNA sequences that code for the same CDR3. CDR3 loop: CATSTGQGVNYEQYF. The CDR3 DNA is TGTGCCACCAGTACTGGACAGGGGGTAAACTACGAGCAGTACTTC. The genes are TRBV24-1 and TRBJ2-7, with 10 bases fitting TRBD1. CDR1 and CDR2 from the germline V gene are KGHDR and SFDVKD. The CDR3 runs to 15 residues. The V segment lost 6 bases and the J segment 3 bases; nucleotides outside the gene matches: 7.

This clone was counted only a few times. CDR3 region: CASSEDRRGNQPQHF. CDR3 nucleotides: TGTGCCAGCAGTGAAGACCGGAGGGGCAATCAGCCCCAGCATTTT. J is TRBJ1-5 and V is TRBV6-1; D call uncertain. This CDR3 spans 15 amino acids. Trimming cost V 1 base and J 2 bases, with 9 bases left between them. CDR1 and CDR2 from the germline V gene are MNHNS and SASEGT.

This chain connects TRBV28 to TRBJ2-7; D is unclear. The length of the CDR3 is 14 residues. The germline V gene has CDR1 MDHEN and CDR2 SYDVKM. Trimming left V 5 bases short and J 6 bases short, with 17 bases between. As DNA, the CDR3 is TGTGCCAGCAGTCAACGAGACGGGCTCTCCGAGCAGTACTTC. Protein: CASSQRDGLSEQYF.

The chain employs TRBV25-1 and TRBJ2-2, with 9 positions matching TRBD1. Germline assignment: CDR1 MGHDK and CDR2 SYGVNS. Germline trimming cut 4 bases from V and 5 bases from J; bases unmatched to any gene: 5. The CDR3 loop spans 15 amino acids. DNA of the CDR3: TGTGCCAGCAGTGCTATGACAGGGGGTACCGGGGAGCTGTTTTTT. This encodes CASSAMTGGTGELFF.

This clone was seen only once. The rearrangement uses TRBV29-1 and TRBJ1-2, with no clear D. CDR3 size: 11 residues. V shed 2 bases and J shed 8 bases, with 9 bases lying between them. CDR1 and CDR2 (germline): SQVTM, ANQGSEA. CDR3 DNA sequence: TGCAGCGTTGAAAGGCGGCAGGGCTACACCTTC. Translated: CSVERRQGYTF.

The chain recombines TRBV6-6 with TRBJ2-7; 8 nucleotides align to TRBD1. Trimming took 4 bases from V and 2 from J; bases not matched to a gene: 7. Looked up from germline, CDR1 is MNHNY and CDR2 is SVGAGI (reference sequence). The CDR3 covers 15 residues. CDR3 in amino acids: CASSSPGQAPYEQYF. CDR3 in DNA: TGTGCCAGCAGTTCTCCGGGACAGGCCCCCTACGAGCAGTACTTC.

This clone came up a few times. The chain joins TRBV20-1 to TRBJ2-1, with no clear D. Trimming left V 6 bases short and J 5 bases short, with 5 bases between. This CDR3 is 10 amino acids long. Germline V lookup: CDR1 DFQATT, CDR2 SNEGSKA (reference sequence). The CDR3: CSAAHNEQFF. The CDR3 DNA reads TGCAGTGCGGCTCACAATGAGCAGTTCTTC.

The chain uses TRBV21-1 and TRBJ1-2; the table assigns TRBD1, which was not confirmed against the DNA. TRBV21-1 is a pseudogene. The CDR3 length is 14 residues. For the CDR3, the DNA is TGTGCCAGCAGCAAAGCGGACAGGGAGATCGGCTACACCTTC. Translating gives CASSKADREIGYTF.

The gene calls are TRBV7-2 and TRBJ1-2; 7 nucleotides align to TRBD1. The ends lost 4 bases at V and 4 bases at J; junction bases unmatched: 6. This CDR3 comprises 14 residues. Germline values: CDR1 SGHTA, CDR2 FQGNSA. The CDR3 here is CASSWRTGSYGYTF. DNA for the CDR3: TGTGCCAGCAGCTGGAGGACAGGCTCCTATGGCTACACCTTC.

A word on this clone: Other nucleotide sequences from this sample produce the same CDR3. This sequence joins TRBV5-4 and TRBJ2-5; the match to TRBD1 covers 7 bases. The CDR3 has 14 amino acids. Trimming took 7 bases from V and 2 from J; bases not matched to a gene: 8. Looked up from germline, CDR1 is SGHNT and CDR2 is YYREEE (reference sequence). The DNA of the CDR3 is TGTGCCAGCTCGCCGGGACAGAGTCAAGAGACCCAGTACTTC. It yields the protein CASSPGQSQETQYF.

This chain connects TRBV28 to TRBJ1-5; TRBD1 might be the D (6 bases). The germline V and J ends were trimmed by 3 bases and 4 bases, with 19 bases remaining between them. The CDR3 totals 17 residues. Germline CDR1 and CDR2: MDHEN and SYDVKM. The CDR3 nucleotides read TGTGCCAGCAGTTTCCTTAGGACAGAAGGAGTGAATCAGCCCCAGCATTTT. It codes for CASSFLRTEGVNQPQHF.

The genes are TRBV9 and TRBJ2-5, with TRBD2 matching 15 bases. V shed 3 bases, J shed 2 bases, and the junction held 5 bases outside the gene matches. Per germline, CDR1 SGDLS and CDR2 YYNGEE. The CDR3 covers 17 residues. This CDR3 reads CASSAGLAGGEQETQYF. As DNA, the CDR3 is TGTGCCAGCAGCGCCGGACTAGCGGGAGGGGAGCAAGAGACCCAGTACTTC.

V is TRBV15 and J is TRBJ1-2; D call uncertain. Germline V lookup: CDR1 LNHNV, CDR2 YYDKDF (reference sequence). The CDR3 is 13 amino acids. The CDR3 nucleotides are TGTGCAGCCAGTCCAAGCGGGGTCTATGGCTACACCTTC. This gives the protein CAASPSGVYGYTF.

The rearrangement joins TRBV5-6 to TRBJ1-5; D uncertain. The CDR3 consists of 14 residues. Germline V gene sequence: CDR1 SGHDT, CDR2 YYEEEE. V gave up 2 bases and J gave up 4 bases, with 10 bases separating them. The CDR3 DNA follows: TGTGCCAGCAGCTTAATGTCAGGTAATCAGCCCCAGCATTTT. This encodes CASSLMSGNQPQHF. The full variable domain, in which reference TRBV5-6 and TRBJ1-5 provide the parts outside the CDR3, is DAGVTQSPTHLIKTRGQQVTLRCSPKSGHDTVSWYQQALGQGPQFIFQYYEEEERQRGNFPDRFSGHQFPNYSSELNVNALLLGDSALYLCASSLMSGNQPQHFGDGTRLSIL.

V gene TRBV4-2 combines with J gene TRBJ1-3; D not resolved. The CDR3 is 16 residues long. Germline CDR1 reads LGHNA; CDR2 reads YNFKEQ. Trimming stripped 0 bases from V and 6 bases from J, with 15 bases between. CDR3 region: CASSQDSALGINTIYF. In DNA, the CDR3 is TGTGCCAGCAGCCAAGATAGCGCGCTCGGGATAAACACCATATATTTT.

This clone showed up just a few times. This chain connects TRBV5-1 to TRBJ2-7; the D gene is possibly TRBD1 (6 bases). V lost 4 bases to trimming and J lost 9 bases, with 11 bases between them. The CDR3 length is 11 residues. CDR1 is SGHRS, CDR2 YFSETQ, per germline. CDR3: CASSTVQGQYF. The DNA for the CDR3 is TGCGCCAGCAGCACCGTACAGGGGCAGTACTTC.

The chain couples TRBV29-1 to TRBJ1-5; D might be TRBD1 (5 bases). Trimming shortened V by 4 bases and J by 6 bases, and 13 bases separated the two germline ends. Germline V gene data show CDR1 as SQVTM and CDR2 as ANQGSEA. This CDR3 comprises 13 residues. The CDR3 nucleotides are TGCAGCGTTGCTCCAGGGTTAGGTCAGCCCCAGCATTTT. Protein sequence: CSVAPGLGQPQHF.

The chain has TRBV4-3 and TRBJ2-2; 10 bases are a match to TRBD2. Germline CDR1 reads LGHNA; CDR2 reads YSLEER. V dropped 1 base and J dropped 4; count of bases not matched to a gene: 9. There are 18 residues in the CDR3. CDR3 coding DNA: TGCGCCAGCAGCCAAGGGGGGGCTAGCGGGAGAAGCACCGGGGAGCTGTTTTTT. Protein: CASSQGGASGRSTGELFF.

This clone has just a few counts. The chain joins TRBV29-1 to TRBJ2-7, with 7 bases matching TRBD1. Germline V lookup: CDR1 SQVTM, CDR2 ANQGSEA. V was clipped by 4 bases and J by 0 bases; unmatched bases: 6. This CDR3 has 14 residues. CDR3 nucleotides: TGCAGCGTTGCAGGGGGTGAGACCTCCTACGAGCAGTACTTC. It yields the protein CSVAGGETSYEQYF.

The CDR3 reads CASSPLGRGASDEQFF. The DNA of the CDR3 is TGTGCCAGTAGTCCCCTAGGACGCGGGGCGTCCGATGAGCAGTTCTTC. The chain carries TRBV19 and TRBJ2-1, with a possible D match to TRBD2 (6 bases). Trimming left V 5 bases short and J 8 bases short, with 22 bases between. This CDR3 spans 16 amino acids. Germline V CDR1 and CDR2: LNHDA, SQIVND (reference sequence).

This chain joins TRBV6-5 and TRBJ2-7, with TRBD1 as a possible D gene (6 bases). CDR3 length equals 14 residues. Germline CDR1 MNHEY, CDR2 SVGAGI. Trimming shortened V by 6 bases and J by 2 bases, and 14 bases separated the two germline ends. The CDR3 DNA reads TGTGCCAGCAGGCCAGGGGACGGCCCCTACGAGCAGTACTTC. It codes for CASRPGDGPYEQYF.

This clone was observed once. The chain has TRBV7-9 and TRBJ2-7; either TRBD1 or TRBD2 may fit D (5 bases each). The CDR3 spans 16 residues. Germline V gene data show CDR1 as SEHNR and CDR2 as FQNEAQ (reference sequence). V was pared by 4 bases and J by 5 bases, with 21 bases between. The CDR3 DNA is TGTGCCAGCAGCTCCCCCGTAGGGGTTGGCGGGCACGAGCAGTACTTC. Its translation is CASSSPVGVGGHEQYF. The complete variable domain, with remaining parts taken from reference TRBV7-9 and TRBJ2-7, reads DTGVSQNPRHKITKRGQNVTFRCDPISEHNRLYWYRQTLGQGPEFLTYFQNEAQLEKSRLLSDRFSAERPKGSFSTLEIQRTEQGDSAMYLCASSSPVGVGGHEQYFGPGTRLTVT.

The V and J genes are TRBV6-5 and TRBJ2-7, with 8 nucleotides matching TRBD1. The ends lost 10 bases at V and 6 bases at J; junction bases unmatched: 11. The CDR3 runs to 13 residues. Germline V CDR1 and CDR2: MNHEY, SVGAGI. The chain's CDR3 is CATLDRGVGEQYF. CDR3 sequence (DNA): TGTGCCACGCTCGACAGGGGAGTCGGCGAGCAGTACTTC.